Listed here are 23 T cell receptor beta chains from one sample, sequenced in a study of cytomegalovirus exposure and HLA in healthy donors. Researchers ran the PCR with 60 Vbeta and 13 Jbeta primers. Libraries were prepared by immunoSEQ multiplex PCR; TCRdb keeps only in-frame clonotypes and omits some of them. Of approximately 150,000 clones detected, approximately 78% appear once; the ten largest clones hold 2% to 3%. The sample comprised PBMCs. These receptors all come from a human donor in good health.

V gene TRBV5-4 combines with J gene TRBJ2-3; 8 bases match TRBD1. Germline CDR1 is SGHNT and CDR2 is YYREEE (reference sequence). This CDR3 is 14 amino acids long. The trim removed 4 bases at V and 4 bases at J, leaving 5 bases unmatched. DNA for the CDR3: TGTGCCAGCAGCACCGGGACAGGCCCAGATACGCAGTATTTT. The encoded protein is CASSTGTGPDTQYF.

This chain connects TRBV7-9 to TRBJ2-7, with TRBD1 matching 10 bases. The V segment lost 4 bases and the J segment 3 bases; nucleotides outside the gene matches: 6. Germline V lookup: CDR1 SEHNR, CDR2 FQNEAQ (reference sequence). This CDR3 contains 15 residues. CDR3 nucleotide sequence: TGTGCCAGCAGCTCGGGACAGGGGAGGAACTACGAGCAGTACTTC. Translation gives CASSSGQGRNYEQYF.

V usage is TRBV9 and J usage is TRBJ1-3, with D possibly being TRBD1 (5 bases). Between the trimmed V and J ends, which lost 2 bases and 0 bases, there was a span of 15 bases. There are 17 residues in the CDR3. The germline gives CDR1 SGDLS, CDR2 YYNGEE. CDR3 protein: CASSVAGRGLSGNTIYF. CDR3 sequence (DNA): TGTGCCAGCAGCGTTGCCGGGAGGGGACTCTCTGGAAACACCATATATTTT.

The rearrangement joins TRBV14 to TRBJ2-1; no reliable D call. CDR1 is SGHDN and CDR2 is FVKESK in the germline V gene. The CDR3 covers 14 residues. V shed 0 bases and J shed 2 bases, with 5 bases lying between them. CDR3: CASSQELTYNEQFF. Written as DNA, the CDR3 is TGTGCCAGCAGCCAAGAACTAACCTACAATGAGCAGTTCTTC. Full variable domain (outside the CDR3, taken from reference TRBV14 and TRBJ2-1): EAGVTQFPSHSVIEKGQTVTLRCDPISGHDNLYWYRRVMGKEIKFLLHFVKESKQDESGMPNNRFLAERTGGTYSTLKVQPAELEDSGVYFCASSQELTYNEQFFGPGTRLTVL.

V and J are TRBV27 and TRBJ2-1; 7 bases match TRBD1. CDR1 is MNHEY, CDR2 SMNVEV, per germline (reference sequence). This CDR3 region has 16 residues. The ends lost 3 bases at V and 0 bases at J; junction bases unmatched: 5. The CDR3 nucleotides are TGTGCCAGCAGTTTTTCCGGGACAGCCTCCTACAATGAGCAGTTCTTC. This encodes CASSFSGTASYNEQFF.

J is TRBJ2-2 and V is TRBV5-1; TRBD1 is a possible D gene (6 bases). Germline V gene lookup returns CDR1 SGHRS and CDR2 YFSETQ. V lost 0 bases to trimming and J lost 3 bases, with 9 bases between them. This CDR3 is built from 15 residues. For the CDR3, the DNA is TGCGCCAGCAGCTTGGTTGGGGGCTACACCGGGGAGCTGTTTTTT. This codes for CASSLVGGYTGELFF. The whole variable domain, filled in from reference TRBV5-1 and TRBJ2-2, reads KAGVTQTPRYLIKTRGQQVTLSCSPISGHRSVSWYQQTPGQGLQFLFEYFSETQRNKGNFPGRFSGRQFSNSRSEMNVSTLELGDSALYLCASSLVGGYTGELFFGEGSRLTVL.

The V and J genes are TRBV2 and TRBJ2-5; tentatively, D is TRBD1 (7 bases). V was clipped by 6 bases and J by 5 bases, with 16 bases between them. The CDR3 consists of 14 residues. Per the germline V gene, CDR1 is SNHLY and CDR2 is FYNNEI. The CDR3 region has the DNA TGTGCCAGCAGCAGGGACAGTGGAGGGGAGACCCAGTACTTC. This translates into CASSRDSGGETQYF.

The rearrangement joins TRBV7-9 to TRBJ2-2, with 12 positions matching TRBD2. The CDR3 sequence is 19 residues long. CDR1 is SEHNR, CDR2 FQNEAQ, per germline (reference sequence). Trimming took 4 bases from V and 1 from J; bases not matched to a gene: 10. For the CDR3, the DNA is TGTGCCAGCAGCTCCATCGTACTAGCGGGGGGAATGAACACCGGGGAGCTGTTTTTT. Its translation: CASSSIVLAGGMNTGELFF.

V usage is TRBV7-2 and J usage is TRBJ2-1; 7 positions agree with TRBD1. The V segment lost 6 bases and the J segment 6 bases; nucleotides outside the gene matches: 5. Per germline, CDR1 SGHTA and CDR2 FQGNSA. The CDR3 has 13 amino acids. CDR3 DNA sequence: TGTGCCAGCAGACCGACAGGGAGCAATGAGCAGTTCTTC. This encodes CASRPTGSNEQFF. The full variable domain, in which reference TRBV7-2 and TRBJ2-1 provide the parts outside the CDR3, is GAGVSQSPSNKVTEKGKDVELRCDPISGHTALYWYRQSLGQGLEFLIYFQGNSAPDKSGLPSDRFSAERTGGSVSTLTIQRTQQEDSAVYLCASRPTGSNEQFFGPGTRLTVL.

This rearrangement joins TRBV6-5 to TRBJ1-1; no clear D gene. Trimming removed 0 bases from V and 0 bases from J, with 11 bases in between. There are 16 residues in the CDR3. Germline V gives CDR1 MNHEY, CDR2 SVGAGI. The CDR3 coding sequence is TGTGCCAGCAGTTACTCTAATCGGGAGATGAACACTGAAGCTTTCTTT. Translated, it gives CASSYSNREMNTEAFF.

This clone is a singleton in its sample. CDR3 sequence: CASSEPSGGAKEETQYF. In DNA form, the CDR3 reads TGCGCCAGCAGTGAGCCGTCAGGGGGTGCCAAGGAGGAGACCCAGTACTTC. The chain is built from TRBV10-1 and TRBJ2-5, with 7 nucleotides matching TRBD1. This CDR3 is built from 17 residues. Unmatched junction bases numbered 14, after V lost 2 bases and J lost 5 bases. Germline V CDR1 and CDR2: WNHNN, SYGVQD (reference sequence).

The J gene is TRBJ2-3, the V gene TRBV7-3; tentatively, D is TRBD2 (7 bases). Germline CDR1 and CDR2: SGHTA and FQGTGA. The CDR3 totals 16 residues. Trimming removed 5 bases at V and 2 bases at J, with 17 bases between. The CDR3 bases are TGTGCCAGCAGCCTCGGGGCGGGGGCAAACACAGATACGCAGTATTTT. Translation gives CASSLGAGANTDTQYF.

The chain recombines TRBV6-5 with TRBJ1-2; D not certain. Germline V gene lookup returns CDR1 MNHEY and CDR2 SVGAGI. The CDR3 totals 16 residues. The germline V and J ends were trimmed by 0 bases and 2 bases, with 13 bases remaining between them. CDR3 nucleotide sequence: TGTGCCAGCAGTTACTCCGCGGGCCCCCTCAACTATGGCTACACCTTC. Its protein product is CASSYSAGPLNYGYTF.

The table lists this clone with a few counts. The chain carries TRBV4-1 and TRBJ1-1, with D tentatively TRBD1 (6 bases). This CDR3 spans 13 amino acids. The germline V and J ends were trimmed by 4 bases and 1 base, with 7 bases remaining between them. Per the germline V gene, CDR1 is MGHRA and CDR2 is YSYEKL. The CDR3 loop reads CASSLDRNTEAFF. DNA for the CDR3: TGCGCCAGCAGCCTGGACAGGAACACTGAAGCTTTCTTT.

The chain recombines TRBV5-1 with TRBJ2-2; 11 bases align to TRBD1. CDR1 SGHRS and CDR2 YFSETQ come from the germline V gene. V dropped 4 bases and J dropped 4; count of bases not matched to a gene: 15. The CDR3 is 19 residues long. CDR3 in DNA: TGCGCCAGCAGCCCCTTAAGACGATCCGGGACAGGGGGCACCGGGGAGCTGTTTTTT. The encoded protein is CASSPLRRSGTGGTGELFF.

This chain uses TRBV4-3 with TRBJ2-1, with D perhaps TRBD2 (6 bases). The V end lost 4 bases, the J end lost 11 bases, and 12 bases lay between the germline ends. The CDR3 has 12 residues. CDR1 LGHNA and CDR2 YSLEER come from the germline V gene. CDR3 sequence reads: CASSRDWTQQFF. DNA of the CDR3: TGCGCCAGCAGCCGGGACTGGACTCAGCAGTTCTTC.

This clone appeared a few times. This chain connects TRBV7-2 to TRBJ2-3, with 10 bases matching TRBD2. This CDR3 comprises 15 residues. Trimming removed 5 bases from V and 2 bases from J; junction bases left unmatched: 4. Germline assignment: CDR1 SGHTA and CDR2 FQGNSA. As DNA, the CDR3 is TGTGCCAGCAGCCCCGGACTAGCGGTCACAGATACGCAGTATTTT. It translates to CASSPGLAVTDTQYF.

The chain couples TRBV7-6 to TRBJ1-3; 9 bases agree with TRBD1. Germline CDR1 reads SGHVS; CDR2 reads FNYEAQ. CDR3 length: 17 residues. V trimming: 5 bases; J trimming: 2 bases; junction bases outside the gene matches: 10. This CDR3 reads CASSPHTGGGTGNTIYF. In nucleotides, the CDR3 is TGTGCCAGCAGCCCCCATACAGGGGGCGGAACTGGAAACACCATATATTTT.

The chain combines TRBV10-3 with TRBJ1-1; 9 bases map to TRBD1. The CDR3 has 16 residues. Unmatched junction bases numbered 16, after V lost 10 bases and J lost 4 bases. Germline V gene sequence: CDR1 ENHRY, CDR2 SYGVKD. CDR3 sequence: CATAGGTGRGSTEAFF. CDR3 sequence (DNA): TGTGCCACCGCGGGCGGGACAGGGAGGGGTAGCACTGAAGCTTTCTTT.

This clone appeared once. CDR3 coding DNA: TGTGCCACCAGCAGATACCCCGCTCAGGGGATCACAGATACGCAGTATTTT. This sequence encodes CATSRYPAQGITDTQYF. The chain couples TRBV15 to TRBJ2-3; TRBD1 is a possible D gene (6 bases). The CDR3 has 17 amino acids. Trimming removed 2 bases from V and 2 bases from J, with 17 bases in between. The germline V gene encodes CDR1 LNHNV and CDR2 YYDKDF (reference sequence).

This CDR3 reads CASSLAERTEAFF. The CDR3 DNA follows: TGTGCCAGCAGCTTAGCGGAGCGGACTGAAGCTTTCTTT. The chain combines TRBV7-2 with TRBJ1-1; no clear D gene. CDR1 is SGHTA and CDR2 is FQGNSA in the germline V gene. The length of the CDR3 is 13 residues. V dropped 0 bases and J dropped 5 bases, with 7 bases sitting between them.

This clone was picked up one time. The chain joins TRBV4-3 to TRBJ1-1; D is undetermined. The CDR3 covers 14 residues. The germline CDR1 and CDR2 sequences are LGHNA and YSLEER. V lost 0 bases and J 5 bases, leaving 10 bases between the germline ends. CDR3 DNA sequence: TGCGCCAGCAGCCAAGATTTTACAGAGACTGAAGCTTTCTTT. It specifies CASSQDFTETEAFF.

CDR3 DNA sequence: TGTGCCAGCAGCTTGGACAGGGGTACAGGAAACACCATATATTTT. Residues: CASSLDRGTGNTIYF. The chain has TRBV7-6 and TRBJ1-3, with 9 bases fitting TRBD1. The CDR3 is 15 residues long. V was pared by 3 bases and J by 4 bases, with 4 bases of the junction left unmatched. Germline-derived CDR1 and CDR2 are SGHVS and FNYEAQ.